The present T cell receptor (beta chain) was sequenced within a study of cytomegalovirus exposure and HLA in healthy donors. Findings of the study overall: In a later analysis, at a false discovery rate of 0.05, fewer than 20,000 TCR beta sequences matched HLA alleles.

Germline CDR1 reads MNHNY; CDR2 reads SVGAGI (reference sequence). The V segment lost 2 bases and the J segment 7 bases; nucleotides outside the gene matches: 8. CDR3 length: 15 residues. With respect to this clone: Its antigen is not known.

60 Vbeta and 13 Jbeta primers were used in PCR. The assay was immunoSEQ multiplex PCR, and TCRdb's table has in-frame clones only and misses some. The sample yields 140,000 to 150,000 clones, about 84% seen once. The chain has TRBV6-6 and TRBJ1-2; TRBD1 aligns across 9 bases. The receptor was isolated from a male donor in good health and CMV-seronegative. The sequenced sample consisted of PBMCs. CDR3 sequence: CASSYVAQGASGYTF. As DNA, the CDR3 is TGTGCCAGCAGTTACGTGGCACAGGGGGCTAGTGGCTACACCTTC.